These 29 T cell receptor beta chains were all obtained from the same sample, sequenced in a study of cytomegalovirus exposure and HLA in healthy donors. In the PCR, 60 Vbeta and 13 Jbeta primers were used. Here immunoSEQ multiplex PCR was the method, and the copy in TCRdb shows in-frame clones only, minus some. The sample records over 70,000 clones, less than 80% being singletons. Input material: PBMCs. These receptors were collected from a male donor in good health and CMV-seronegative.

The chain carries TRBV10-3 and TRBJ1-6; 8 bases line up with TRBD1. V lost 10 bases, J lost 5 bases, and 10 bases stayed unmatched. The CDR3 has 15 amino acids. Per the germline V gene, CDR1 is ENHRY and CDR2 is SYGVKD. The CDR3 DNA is TGTGCCACACAAAGACAGGGGACGAATAATTCACCCCTCCACTTT. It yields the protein CATQRQGTNNSPLHF.

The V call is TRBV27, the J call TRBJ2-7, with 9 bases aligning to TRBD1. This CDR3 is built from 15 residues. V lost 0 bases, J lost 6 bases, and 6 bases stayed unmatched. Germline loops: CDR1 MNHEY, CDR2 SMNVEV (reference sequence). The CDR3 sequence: CASSLSGQGAAEQYF. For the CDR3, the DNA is TGTGCCAGCAGTTTATCGGGACAGGGCGCGGCCGAGCAGTACTTC.

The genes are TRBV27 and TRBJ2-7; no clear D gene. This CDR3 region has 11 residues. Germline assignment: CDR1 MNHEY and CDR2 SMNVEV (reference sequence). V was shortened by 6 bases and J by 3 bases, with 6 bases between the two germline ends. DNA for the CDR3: TGTGCCAGCAGCTCAGGCTACGAGCAGTACTTC. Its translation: CASSSGYEQYF.

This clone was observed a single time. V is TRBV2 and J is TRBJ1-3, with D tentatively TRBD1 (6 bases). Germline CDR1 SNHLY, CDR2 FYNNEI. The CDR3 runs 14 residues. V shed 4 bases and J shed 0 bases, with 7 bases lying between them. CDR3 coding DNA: TGTGCCAGCAGTGGGACAGCCTCTGGAAACACCATATATTTT. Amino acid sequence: CASSGTASGNTIYF.

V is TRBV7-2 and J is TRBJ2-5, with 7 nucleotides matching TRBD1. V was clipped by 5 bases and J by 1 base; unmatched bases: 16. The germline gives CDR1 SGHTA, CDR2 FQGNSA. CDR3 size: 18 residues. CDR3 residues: CASSPGTESPGVQETQYF. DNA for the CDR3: TGTGCCAGCAGCCCCGGGACAGAAAGTCCCGGGGTCCAAGAGACCCAGTACTTC.

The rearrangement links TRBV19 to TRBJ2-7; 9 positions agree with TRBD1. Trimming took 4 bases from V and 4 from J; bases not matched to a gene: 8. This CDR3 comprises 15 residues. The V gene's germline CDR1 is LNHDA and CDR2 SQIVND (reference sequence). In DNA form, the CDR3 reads TGTGCCAGTAGTAAGGGACAGGGAGGTCGGTACGAGCAGTACTTC. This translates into CASSKGQGGRYEQYF.

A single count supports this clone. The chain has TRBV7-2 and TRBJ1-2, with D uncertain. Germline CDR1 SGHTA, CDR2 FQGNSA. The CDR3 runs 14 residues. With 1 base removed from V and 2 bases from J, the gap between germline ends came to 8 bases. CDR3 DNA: TGTGCCAGCAGCTTAGAAGCACAGAACTATGGCTACACCTTC. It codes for CASSLEAQNYGYTF.

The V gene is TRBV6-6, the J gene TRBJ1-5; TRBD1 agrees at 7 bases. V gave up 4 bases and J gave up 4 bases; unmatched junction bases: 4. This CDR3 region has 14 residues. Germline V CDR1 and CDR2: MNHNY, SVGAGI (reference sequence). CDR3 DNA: TGTGCCAGCAGTTCAGGGGGTGAAAATCAGCCCCAGCATTTT. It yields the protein CASSSGGENQPQHF.

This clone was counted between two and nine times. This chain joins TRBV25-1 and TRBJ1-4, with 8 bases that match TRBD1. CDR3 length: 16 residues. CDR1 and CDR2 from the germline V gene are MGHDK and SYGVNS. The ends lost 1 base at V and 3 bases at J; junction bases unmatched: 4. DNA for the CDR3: TGTGCCAGCAGTGAATCTAGGACAGGGTCTAATGAAAAACTGTTTTTT. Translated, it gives CASSESRTGSNEKLFF.

The CDR3 DNA reads as TGTGCCAGCAGTGAAGCGCTTGGTCAGGGGGCGCTTGGTCACTATGGCTACACCTTC. It translates to CASSEALGQGALGHYGYTF. This chain uses TRBV2 with TRBJ1-2; 8 bases are a match to TRBD1. This CDR3 spans 19 amino acids. J lost 3 bases, V lost 0 bases, and 15 bases had no gene match. CDR1 is SNHLY, CDR2 FYNNEI, per germline. The variable domain in full, completed from reference TRBV2 and TRBJ1-2, reads EPEVTQTPSHQVTQMGQEVILRCVPISNHLYFYWYRQILGQKVEFLVSFYNNEISEKSEIFDDQFSVERPDGSNFTLKIRSTKLEDSAMYFCASSEALGQGALGHYGYTFGSGTRLTVV.

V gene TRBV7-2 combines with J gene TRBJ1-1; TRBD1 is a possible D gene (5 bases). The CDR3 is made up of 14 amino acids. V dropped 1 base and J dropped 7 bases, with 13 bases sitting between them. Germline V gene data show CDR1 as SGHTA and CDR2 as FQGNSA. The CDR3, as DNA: TGTGCCAGCAGCTTAGAGACAGTCGTTAGTGAAGCTTTCTTT. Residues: CASSLETVVSEAFF.

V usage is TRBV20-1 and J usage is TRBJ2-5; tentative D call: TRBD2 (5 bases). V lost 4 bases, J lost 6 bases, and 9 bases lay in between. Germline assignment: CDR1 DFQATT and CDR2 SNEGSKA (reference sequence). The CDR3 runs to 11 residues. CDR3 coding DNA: TGCAGTGCTACCTGGGAGAAGACCCAGTACTTC. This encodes CSATWEKTQYF.

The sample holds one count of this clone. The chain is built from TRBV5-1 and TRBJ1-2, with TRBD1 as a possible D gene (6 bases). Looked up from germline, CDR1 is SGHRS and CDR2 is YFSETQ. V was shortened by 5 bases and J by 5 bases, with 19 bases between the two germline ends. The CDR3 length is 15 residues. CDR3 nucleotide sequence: TGCGCCAGCAGTGTACAGGGAACTGAAACTTATGGCTACACCTTC. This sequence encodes CASSVQGTETYGYTF.

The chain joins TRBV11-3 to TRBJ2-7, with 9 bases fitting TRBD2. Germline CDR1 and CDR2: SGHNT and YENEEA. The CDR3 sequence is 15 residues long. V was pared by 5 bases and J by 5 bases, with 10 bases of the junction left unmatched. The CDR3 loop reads CASSPRAGLAHEQYF. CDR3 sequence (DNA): TGTGCCAGCAGCCCTCGAGCGGGACTAGCCCACGAGCAGTACTTC.

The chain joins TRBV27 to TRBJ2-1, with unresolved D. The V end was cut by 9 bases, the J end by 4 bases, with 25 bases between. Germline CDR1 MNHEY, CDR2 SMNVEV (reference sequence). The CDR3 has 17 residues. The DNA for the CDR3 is TGTGCCAGTAGATCTATAACGACAACCCCTCTGTACAATGAGCAGTTCTTC. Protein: CASRSITTTPLYNEQFF.

CDR3: CASSTTGEYYEQYF. CDR3 DNA sequence: TGTGCCAGCAGCACGACAGGGGAATACTACGAGCAGTACTTC. This rearrangement joins TRBV27 to TRBJ2-7; 8 bases align to TRBD1. The CDR3 has 14 amino acids. In germline, CDR1 is MNHEY, CDR2 SMNVEV (reference sequence). Trimming at V came to 6 bases and at J to 3 bases, leaving 7 bases not matched to a gene.

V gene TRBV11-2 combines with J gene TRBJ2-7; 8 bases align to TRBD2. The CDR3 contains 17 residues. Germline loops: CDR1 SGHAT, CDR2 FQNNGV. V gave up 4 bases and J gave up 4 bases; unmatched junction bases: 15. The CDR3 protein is CASSSPPNGRAPYEQYF. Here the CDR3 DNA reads TGTGCCAGCAGCTCACCCCCCAACGGGAGGGCACCTTACGAGCAGTACTTC.

The CDR3 protein is CAISRAGESNEQFF. The CDR3 region has the DNA TGTGCCATCAGTCGCGCGGGAGAATCGAATGAGCAGTTCTTC. The chain links TRBV10-3 to TRBJ2-1; the match to TRBD2 covers 7 bases. The CDR3 has 14 residues. Germline V gene sequence: CDR1 ENHRY, CDR2 SYGVKD. V gave up 5 bases and J gave up 7 bases; unmatched junction bases: 8.

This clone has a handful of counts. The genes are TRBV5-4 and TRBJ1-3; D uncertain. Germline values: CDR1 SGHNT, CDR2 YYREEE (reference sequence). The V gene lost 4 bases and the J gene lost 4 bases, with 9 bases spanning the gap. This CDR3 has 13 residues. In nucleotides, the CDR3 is TGTGCCAGCAGCAGGAGTTCAGGAAACACCATATATTTT. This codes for CASSRSSGNTIYF.

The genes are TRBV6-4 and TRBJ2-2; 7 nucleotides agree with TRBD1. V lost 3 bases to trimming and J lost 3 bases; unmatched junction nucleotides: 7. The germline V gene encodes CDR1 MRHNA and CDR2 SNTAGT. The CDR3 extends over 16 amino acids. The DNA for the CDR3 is TGTGCCAGCAGTGATTACGCACAGGGGCACACCGGGGAGCTGTTTTTT. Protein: CASSDYAQGHTGELFF.

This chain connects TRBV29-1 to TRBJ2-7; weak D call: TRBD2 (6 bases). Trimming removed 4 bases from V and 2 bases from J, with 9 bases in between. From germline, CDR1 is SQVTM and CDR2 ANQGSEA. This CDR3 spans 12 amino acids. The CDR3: CSVGGLAYEQYF. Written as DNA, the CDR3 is TGCAGCGTTGGGGGACTCGCCTACGAGCAGTACTTC.

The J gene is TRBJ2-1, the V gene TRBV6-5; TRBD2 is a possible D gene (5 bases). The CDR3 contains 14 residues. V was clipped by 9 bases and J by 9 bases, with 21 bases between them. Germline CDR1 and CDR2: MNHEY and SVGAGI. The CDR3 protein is CASGRIHSTIEQFF. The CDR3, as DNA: TGTGCCAGTGGGAGAATTCATTCTACAATTGAGCAGTTCTTC.

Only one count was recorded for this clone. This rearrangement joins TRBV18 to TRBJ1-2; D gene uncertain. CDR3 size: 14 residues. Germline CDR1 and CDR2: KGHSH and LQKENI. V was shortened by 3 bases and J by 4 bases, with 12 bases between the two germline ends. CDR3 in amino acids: CASSPSTDRYGYTF. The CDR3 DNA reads TGTGCCAGCTCACCCTCTACAGACCGCTATGGCTACACCTTC.

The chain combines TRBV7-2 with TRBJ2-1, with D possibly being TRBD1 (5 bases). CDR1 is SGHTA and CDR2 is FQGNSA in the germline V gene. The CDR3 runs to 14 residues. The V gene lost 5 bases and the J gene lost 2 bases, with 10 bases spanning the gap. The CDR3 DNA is TGTGCCAGCAGCCCCGACAGAACCTACAATGAGCAGTTCTTC. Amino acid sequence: CASSPDRTYNEQFF.

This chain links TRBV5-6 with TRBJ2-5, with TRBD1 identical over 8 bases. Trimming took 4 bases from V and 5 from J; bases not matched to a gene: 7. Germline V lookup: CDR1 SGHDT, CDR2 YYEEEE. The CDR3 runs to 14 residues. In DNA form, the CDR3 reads TGTGCCAGCAGCCTTGCAGGGGGCGGGGAGACCCAGTACTTC. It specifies CASSLAGGGETQYF.

CDR3 bases: TGCGCCAGCACCTACTGGGACAGGGGGCACACAGATACGCAGTATTTT. Amino acids: CASTYWDRGHTDTQYF. This sequence joins TRBV5-1 and TRBJ2-3; 12 bases are shared with TRBD1. The CDR3 is made up of 16 amino acids. The V segment lost 6 bases and the J segment 2 bases; nucleotides outside the gene matches: 7. The germline gives CDR1 SGHRS, CDR2 YFSETQ.

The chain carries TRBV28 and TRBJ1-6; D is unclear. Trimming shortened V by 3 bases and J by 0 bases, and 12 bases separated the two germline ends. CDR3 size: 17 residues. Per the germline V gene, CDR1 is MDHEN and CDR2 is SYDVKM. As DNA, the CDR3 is TGTGCCAGCAGTTTGGAGGTCGCGAGCTCCTATAATTCACCCCTCCACTTT. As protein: CASSLEVASSYNSPLHF.

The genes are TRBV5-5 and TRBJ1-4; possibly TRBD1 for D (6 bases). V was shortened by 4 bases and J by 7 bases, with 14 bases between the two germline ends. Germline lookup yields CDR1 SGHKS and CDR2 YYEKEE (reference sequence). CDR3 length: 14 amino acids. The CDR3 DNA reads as TGTGCCAGCAGCGTCACAGGGTTTGCTGAAAAACTGTTTTTT. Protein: CASSVTGFAEKLFF.

CDR3 region: CAWMTGGTEAFF. In DNA form, the CDR3 reads TGTGCCTGGATGACAGGGGGCACTGAAGCTTTCTTT. The chain uses TRBV30 and TRBJ1-1; 9 nucleotides match TRBD1. Germline V gene lookup returns CDR1 GTSNPN and CDR2 SVGIG (reference sequence). CDR3 length equals 12 residues. V was clipped by 4 bases and J by 4 bases; unmatched bases: 1.